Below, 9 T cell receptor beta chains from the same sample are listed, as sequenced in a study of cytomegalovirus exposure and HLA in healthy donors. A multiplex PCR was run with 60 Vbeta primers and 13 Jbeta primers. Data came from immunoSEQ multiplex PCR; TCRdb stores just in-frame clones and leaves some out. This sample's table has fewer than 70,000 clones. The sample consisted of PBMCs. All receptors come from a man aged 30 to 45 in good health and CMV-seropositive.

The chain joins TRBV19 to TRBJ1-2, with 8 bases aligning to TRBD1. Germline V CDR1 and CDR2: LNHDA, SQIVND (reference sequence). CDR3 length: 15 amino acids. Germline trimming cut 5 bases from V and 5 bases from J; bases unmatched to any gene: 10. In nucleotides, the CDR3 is TGTGCCAGTAGTGACCGGACAGGGAAGGCTTATGGCTACACCTTC. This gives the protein CASSDRTGKAYGYTF. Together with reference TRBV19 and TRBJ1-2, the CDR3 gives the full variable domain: DGGITQSPKYLFRKEGQNVTLSCEQNLNHDAMYWYRQDPGQGLRLIYYSQIVNDFQKGDIAEGYSVSREKKESFPLTVTSAQKNPTAFYLCASSDRTGKAYGYTFGSGTRLTVV.

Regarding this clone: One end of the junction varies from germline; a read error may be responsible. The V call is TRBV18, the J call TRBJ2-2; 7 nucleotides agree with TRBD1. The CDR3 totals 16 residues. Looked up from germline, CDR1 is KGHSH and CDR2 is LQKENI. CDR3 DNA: TGTGCCAGCGCACCAGCCGGGACAGCGATCACCGGGGAGCTGTTTTTT. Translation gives CASAPAGTAITGELFF.

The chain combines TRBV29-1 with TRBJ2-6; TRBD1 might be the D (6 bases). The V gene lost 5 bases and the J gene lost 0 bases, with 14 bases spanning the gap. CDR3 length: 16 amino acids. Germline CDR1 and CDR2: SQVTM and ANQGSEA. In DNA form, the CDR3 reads TGCAGCGTTCGGGACACTACTGCCTCTGGGGCCAACGTCCTGACTTTC. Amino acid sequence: CSVRDTTASGANVLTF.

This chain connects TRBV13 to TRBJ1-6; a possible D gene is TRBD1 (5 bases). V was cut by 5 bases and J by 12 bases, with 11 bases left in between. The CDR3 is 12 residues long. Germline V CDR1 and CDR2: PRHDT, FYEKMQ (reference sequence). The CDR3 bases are TGTGCCAGCAGCCCCAGGGCCCAACCCCTCCACTTT. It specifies CASSPRAQPLHF.

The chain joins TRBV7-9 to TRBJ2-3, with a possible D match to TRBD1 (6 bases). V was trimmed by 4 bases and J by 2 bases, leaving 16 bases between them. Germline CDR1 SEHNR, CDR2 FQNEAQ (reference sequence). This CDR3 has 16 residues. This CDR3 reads CASSSLAGTPTDTQYF. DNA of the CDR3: TGTGCCAGCAGCTCTCTCGCAGGGACACCCACAGATACGCAGTATTTT.

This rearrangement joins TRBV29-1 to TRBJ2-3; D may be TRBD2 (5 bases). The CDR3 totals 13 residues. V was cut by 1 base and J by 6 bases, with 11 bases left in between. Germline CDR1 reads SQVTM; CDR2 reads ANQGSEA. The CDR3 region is CSVEVGSGDTQYF. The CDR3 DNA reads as TGCAGCGTTGAAGTGGGGAGTGGCGATACGCAGTATTTT.

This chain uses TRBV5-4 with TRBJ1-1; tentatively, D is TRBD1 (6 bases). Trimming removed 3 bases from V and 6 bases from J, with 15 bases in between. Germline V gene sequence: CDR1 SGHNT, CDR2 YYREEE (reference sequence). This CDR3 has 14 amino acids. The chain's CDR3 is CASSWGGDKPEAFF. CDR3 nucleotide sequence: TGTGCCAGCAGCTGGGGTGGGGACAAACCTGAAGCTTTCTTT.

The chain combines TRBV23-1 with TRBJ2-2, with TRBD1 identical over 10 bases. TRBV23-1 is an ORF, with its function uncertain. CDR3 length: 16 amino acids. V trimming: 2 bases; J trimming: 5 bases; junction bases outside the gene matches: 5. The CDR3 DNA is TGCGCCAGCAGTCAACTCCCGGGACAGGGGACCGGGGAGCTGTTTTTT. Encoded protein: CASSQLPGQGTGELFF.

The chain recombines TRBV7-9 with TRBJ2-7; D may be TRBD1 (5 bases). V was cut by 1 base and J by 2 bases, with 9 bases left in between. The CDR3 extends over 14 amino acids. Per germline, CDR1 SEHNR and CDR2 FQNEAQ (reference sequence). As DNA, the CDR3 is TGTGCCAGCAGCTTAGGGGGCGGAGCCTACGAGCAGTACTTC. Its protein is CASSLGGGAYEQYF.